Below, 3 T cell receptor beta chains from the same sample are listed, as sequenced in a study of shared clonotypes between healthy human individuals. CD8 cells regarded as naive lacked CD45RO, were positively chosen for CCR7, and omitted terminally differentiated effector memory CD45RA+ cells. Method: immunoSEQ multiplex PCR; TCRdb's copy keeps in-frame clones and lacks some. The sample consists of 550,000 to 600,000 clones, 95% to 98% of them appearing once. The sample consisted of naive CD8+ T cells sorted from blood. Receptor source: a young man in good health.

This rearrangement joins TRBV27 to TRBJ1-1; possible D gene TRBD1, 5 bases. Germline assignment: CDR1 MNHEY and CDR2 SMNVEV (reference sequence). V shed 5 bases and J shed 3 bases, with 13 bases lying between them. There are 14 residues in the CDR3. CDR3 in DNA: TGTGCCAGCAGTGGGGCAGGTGTGCACACTGAAGCTTTCTTT. This codes for CASSGAGVHTEAFF.

The sample holds one count of this clone. The gene calls are TRBV5-6 and TRBJ2-7, with D maybe TRBD1 (6 bases). Trimming shortened V by 0 bases and J by 1 base, and 17 bases separated the two germline ends. This CDR3 has 17 residues. Germline loops: CDR1 SGHDT, CDR2 YYEEEE. The CDR3: CASSLAAPYRDSYEQYF. In nucleotides, the CDR3 is TGTGCCAGCAGCTTGGCAGCTCCGTACAGGGATTCCTACGAGCAGTACTTC.

The chain joins TRBV27 to TRBJ2-7; weak D call: TRBD2 (5 bases). This CDR3 spans 15 amino acids. Germline CDR1 is MNHEY and CDR2 is SMNVEV (reference sequence). Trimming left V 5 bases short and J 2 bases short, with 16 bases between. CDR3 sequence: CASSMQRSVTYEQYF. The CDR3 nucleotides read TGTGCCAGCAGTATGCAGCGGTCAGTTACCTACGAGCAGTACTTC.